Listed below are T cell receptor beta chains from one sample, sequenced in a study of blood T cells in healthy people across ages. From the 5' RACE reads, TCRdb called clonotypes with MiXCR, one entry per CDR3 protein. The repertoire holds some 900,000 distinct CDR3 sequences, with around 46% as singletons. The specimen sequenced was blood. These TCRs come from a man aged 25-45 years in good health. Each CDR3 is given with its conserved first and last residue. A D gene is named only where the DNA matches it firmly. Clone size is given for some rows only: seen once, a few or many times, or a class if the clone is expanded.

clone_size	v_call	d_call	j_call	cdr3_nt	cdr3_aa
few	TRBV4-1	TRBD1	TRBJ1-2	TGCGCCAGCAGCCAAGCGGACAGGGGGCATGGCTACACCTTC	CASSQADRGHGYTF
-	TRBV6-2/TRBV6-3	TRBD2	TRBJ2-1	TGTGCCAGCAGTTACCCTCGCGGGGGGTTATCGAATGAGCAGTTCTTC	CASSYPRGGLSNEQFF
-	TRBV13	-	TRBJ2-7	TGTGCCAGCAGCTTATGGGGGGTGTCCTACGAGCAGTACTTC	CASSLWGVSYEQYF
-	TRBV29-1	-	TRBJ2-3	TGCAGCTACTCAAAAAGGGACGGCACAGATACGCAGTATTTT	CSYSKRDGTDTQYF
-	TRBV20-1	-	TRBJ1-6	TGCAGTGCTAGAGTAGCTGTAAATTCACCCCTCCACTTT	CSARVAVNSPLHF
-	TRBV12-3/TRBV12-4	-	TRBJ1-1	TGTGCCAGCAGTTTTGGTTTAGGGGTGGGGAACACTGAAGCTTTCTTT	CASSFGLGVGNTEAFF
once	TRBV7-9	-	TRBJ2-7	TGTGCCAGCCCTTCTTCAGGGCGAAACCCCCCCATACCTCGATACGAGCAGTACTTC	CASPSSGRNPPIPRYEQYF
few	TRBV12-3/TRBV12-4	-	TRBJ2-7	TGTGCCAGCAGCGGAGGGACGGCTCTCTCCTACGAGCAGTACTTC	CASSGGTALSYEQYF
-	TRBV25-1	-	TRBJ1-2	TGTGCCAGCAGTGAAAACGCCGCGACAGCGTATGGCTACACCTTC	CASSENAATAYGYTF
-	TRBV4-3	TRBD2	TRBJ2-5	TGCGCCAGCAGCCAAGGGGGAGCGGGGACCCTAGAGACCCAGTACTTC	CASSQGGAGTLETQYF
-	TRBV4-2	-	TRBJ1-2	TGTGCCAGCAGCCACATCTACCCAGACAGGACTTCTAACTATGGCTACACCTTC	CASSHIYPDRTSNYGYTF
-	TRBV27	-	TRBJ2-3	TGTGCCAGCGTTAAAAAGGTGGGGAGGACAGATACGCAGTATTTT	CASVKKVGRTDTQYF
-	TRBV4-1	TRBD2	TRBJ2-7	TGCGCCAGCAGCTTAGAGCGGGAGAGCTCCTACGAGCAGTACTTC	CASSLERESSYEQYF
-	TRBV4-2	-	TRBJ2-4	TGTGCCAGCAGCCAAGAACGGTCTCTAGCCAAAAACATTCAGTACTTC	CASSQERSLAKNIQYF
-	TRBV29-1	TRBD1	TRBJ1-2	TGCAGCGTTGAGAACAGGGGTCACTATGGCTACACCTTC	CSVENRGHYGYTF
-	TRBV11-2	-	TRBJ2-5	TGTGCCAGCAGCTTAGCATCCGGCCTAGGGACCCAGTACTTC	CASSLASGLGTQYF
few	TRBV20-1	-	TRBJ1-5	TGCAGTGCTAGCCATCGACAGTTCAATCAGCCCCAGCATTTT	CSASHRQFNQPQHF
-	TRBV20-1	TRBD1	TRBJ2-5	TGCAGTGCCAGGGACAGGGGAGGGCAGTACTTC	CSARDRGGQYF
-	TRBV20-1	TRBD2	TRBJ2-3	TGCAGTGCCACCGGGACTAGCGGGGGAAAGGCAGATACGCAGTATTTT	CSATGTSGGKADTQYF
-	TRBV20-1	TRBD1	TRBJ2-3	TGCAGTGCTACCCGCCCCGGGACAGGCACAGATACGCAGTATTTT	CSATRPGTGTDTQYF
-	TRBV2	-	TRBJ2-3	TGTGCCAGCAGTCGGGACCATGGAGATACGCAGTATTTT	CASSRDHGDTQYF
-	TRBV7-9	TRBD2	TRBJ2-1	TGTGCCAGCAGCTTAGCGGGACTAACCCCTTACGCGGAGCAGTTCTTC	CASSLAGLTPYAEQFF
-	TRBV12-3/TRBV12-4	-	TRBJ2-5	TGTGCCAGCACTCTCTCCGGCACCCATGAGCAGTACTTC	CASTLSGTHEQYF
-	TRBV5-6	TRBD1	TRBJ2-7	TGTGCCAGCGCAGGACAGGGGTGGCTTGAGCAGTACTTC	CASAGQGWLEQYF
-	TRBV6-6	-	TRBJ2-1	TGTGCCAGTCAGGGTTATGCCTACAATGAGCAGTTCTTC	CASQGYAYNEQFF
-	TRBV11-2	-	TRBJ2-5	TGTGCCAGCAGCTTATACCAGGGCTTATCGGAGACCCAGTACTTC	CASSLYQGLSETQYF
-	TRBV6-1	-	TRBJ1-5	TGTGCCAGCAGGGAAGGACAGCCCCAGCATTTT	CASREGQPQHF
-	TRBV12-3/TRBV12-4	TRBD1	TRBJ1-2	TGTGCCAGCAGCAAGAGAGAGACAGGGACCTATGGCTACACCTTC	CASSKRETGTYGYTF
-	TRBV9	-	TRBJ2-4	TGTGCCAGCAGCGTAGGGTCCGGGGCGTCAAACATTCAGTACTTC	CASSVGSGASNIQYF
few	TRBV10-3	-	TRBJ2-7	TGTGCCATCAGTGAGACAGGGACGACCTCTTACGAGCAGTACTTC	CAISETGTTSYEQYF
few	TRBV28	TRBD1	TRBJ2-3	TGTGCCAGCAGAGGGGACAGGGCTCATAGCACAGATACGCAGTATTTT	CASRGDRAHSTDTQYF
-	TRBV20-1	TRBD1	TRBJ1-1	TGCAGTGCTAGAGCCGGGACAGCGAACACTGAAGCTTTCTTT	CSARAGTANTEAFF
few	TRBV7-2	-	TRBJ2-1	TGTGCCAGCAGCTTACCGCCAGGGTATGGGGGCAATGAGCAGTTCTTC	CASSLPPGYGGNEQFF
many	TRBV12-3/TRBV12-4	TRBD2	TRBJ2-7	TGTGCCACGGGGGGGAATAACGAGCAGTACTTC	CATGGNNEQYF
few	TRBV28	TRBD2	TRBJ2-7	TGTGCCAGCAGACTCGGGACTAGCGGGGGAGATGAGCAGTACTTC	CASRLGTSGGDEQYF